The TCR beta chain described here comes from a study of T cell responses to AZD1222 COVID-19 vaccine. Method: immunoSEQ multiplex PCR; TCRdb's copy keeps in-frame clones and lacks some. In the table there are more than 110,000 clones, more than 85% of which are singletons. The CDR3 totals 15 residues. Germline lookup yields CDR1 SEHNR and CDR2 FQNEAQ (reference sequence). The ends were cut back, 5 bases at V and 0 bases at J, with 11 bases in the middle. The chain uses TRBV7-9 and TRBJ1-5; no definite D call. The TCR comes from an adult who received the AZD1222 COVID-19 vaccine. The sequences come from peripheral blood, collected 28 days after the second AZD1222 dose. This chain's CDR3 is CASSPGRYSNQPQHF. The CDR3 DNA sequence: TGTGCCAGCAGCCCTGGGCGTTATAGCAATCAGCCCCAGCATTTT.